The rows below give T cell receptor beta chains drawn from one sample of a study of blood T cell repertoires in COVID-19. Here immunoSEQ multiplex PCR was the method, and the copy in TCRdb shows in-frame clones only, minus some. The repertoire holds roughly 190,000 clones, with about nine tenths as singletons. Sequenced input: peripheral blood. The receptors derive from a man aged 70-80 years with acute or convalescent COVID-19. The conserved cysteine and the conserved F or W are not part of the CDR3 here. The D gene is left open where the match is weak.

j_call v_call d_call cdr3_aa
TRBJ2-1 TRBV4-3 TRBD1 ASSHGQVYNEQF
TRBJ1-5 TRBV28 - ASSLRGSNQPQH
TRBJ2-2 TRBV2 TRBD2 ASSVAGVVGELF
TRBJ2-5 TRBV7-3 TRBD2 ASSLRAGVGTQY
TRBJ2-7 TRBV28 - ASSLRGFYEQY
TRBJ1-3 TRBV30 - ASRTASGNTIY
TRBJ2-3 TRBV24-1 - ATSAIGADTDTQY
TRBJ1-6 TRBV6-5 - ASSYSRGSPLH
TRBJ1-3 TRBV6-5 - ASRSDRASGNTIY
TRBJ1-1 TRBV5-4 - ASSLDFGNTEAF
TRBJ2-1 TRBV11-2 TRBD2 ASSLGLAGATEQF
TRBJ1-1 TRBV3-1/TRBV3-2 - ASSHRDTEAF
TRBJ1-1 TRBV10-1 - ASSETGNTEAF
TRBJ2-3 TRBV9 TRBD1 ASSPRQGGDTQY
TRBJ1-6 TRBV30 - ASTGRGDNSPLH
TRBJ1-2 TRBV6-5 - ATARGYGYT
TRBJ2-5 TRBV28 - ASTSPGGETQY
TRBJ1-5 TRBV2 TRBD1 ASSGQGGGQPQH
TRBJ2-1 TRBV4-3 TRBD1 ASSLDRGINEQF
TRBJ2-2 TRBV28 - ASSFRNTGELF
TRBJ1-2 TRBV5-1 - ASTNQGLNYGYT
TRBJ1-5 TRBV10-3 - AISESPQGQPQH